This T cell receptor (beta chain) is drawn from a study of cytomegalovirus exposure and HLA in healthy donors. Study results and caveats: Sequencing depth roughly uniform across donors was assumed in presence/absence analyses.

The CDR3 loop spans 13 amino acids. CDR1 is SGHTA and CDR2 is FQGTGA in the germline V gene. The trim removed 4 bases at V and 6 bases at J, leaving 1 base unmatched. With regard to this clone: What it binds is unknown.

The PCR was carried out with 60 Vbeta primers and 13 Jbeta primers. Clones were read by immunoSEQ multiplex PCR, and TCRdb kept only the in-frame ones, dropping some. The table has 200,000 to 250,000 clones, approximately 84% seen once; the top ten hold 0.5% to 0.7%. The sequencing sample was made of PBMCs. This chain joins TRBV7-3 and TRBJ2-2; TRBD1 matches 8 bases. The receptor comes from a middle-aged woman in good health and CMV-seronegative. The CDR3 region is CASSWTGSGELFF. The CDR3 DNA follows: TGTGCCAGCAGCTGGACAGGGTCCGGGGAGCTGTTTTTT.